The present T cell receptor beta chain was sequenced within a study of tumor-infiltrating lymphocytes in primary liver carcinoma (dated by TCRdb to the late 2010s). Concerning the study at large: Four to six patients with histopathologically diagnosed primary liver carcinoma underwent surgical resection in China between late 2015 and March 2016. The five patients, three men and two women aged 30 to 69 years, had hepatocellular carcinoma (four) or combined HCC and intrahepatic cholangiocarcinoma (one). The tumors of the five patients were staged as T1-T3 N0M0, with maximum diameters ranging from roughly 4 to 10 cm. Samples yielded roughly 3.5 to 7.5 million productive TCRbeta reads; read depth did not differ significantly between tissue types. The study combined TCRbeta repertoire sequencing, expression microarrays and whole-exome sequencing across five regions of each liver tumor, with adjacent normal tissue and blood. A total of roughly 35 specimens from 5 patients went through TCRbeta repertoire sequencing, namely 25 tumor regions, 5 adjacent noncancerous liver tissues and 5 peripheral blood samples. Reproducibility between technical replicate repertoires was high, with correlation coefficients above 0.95 and mean shared-clone rates approximately 0.91.

TRIzol reagent was used to extract blood RNA from unsorted whole blood, while the DNeasy Blood & Tissue kit provided the germline DNA. Chronic HBV infection was present in the patients, and the patients were treatment-naive at sampling. Before surgery, 3 to 5 milliliters of peripheral blood were drawn into K2EDTA tubes. A constant-region primer and ProtoScript II reverse transcriptase were used to reverse-transcribe TCRbeta-specific cDNA from roughly 0.5 ug total RNA. Construction of the TCRbeta libraries relied on three nested rounds of multiplex PCR, following a slightly modified ARM-PCR procedure. Multiplex TRBV1-TRBV30 forward primers and a Cbeta reverse primer were used in the first two PCR rounds, each of which was run for around 10 cycles. Sample barcodes and Illumina adapters were added in a final 25-cycle PCR using Deep VentR polymerase. Before sequencing, amplicons of 200-500 bp were purified from gel using a QIAquick gel extraction kit. An Illumina HiSeq 2500 was used to sequence the TCRbeta amplicons with 250-bp paired-end reads. Concerning the study's data processing: Quality trimming of reads was performed with Trimmomatic v0.33, and paired reads were merged with FLASH v1.2.11 so that full CDR3 sequences could be recovered. V, D and J germline segments were assigned to the rearranged TCRbeta sequences using MiGEC v1.2.1b. Clonotype statistics, along with Shannon-Wiener diversity indices, were calculated using VDJtools v1.0.0. Except for diversity analysis, only each sample's 250 most abundant clonotypes were used in subsequent analyses to reduce sampling bias. TCRdb reanalyzed the raw reads on its own, using fastp at Q25 for trimming and MiXCR for clone calling, and kept in-frame beta chains. One record per CDR3 amino acid sequence lists the most common genes and DNA. The V and J calls here are based on TCRdb, not the publication. For this sample there are fewer than 400,000 distinct CDR3 sequences; less than 75% appear just once. The top ten clonotypes cover roughly 8.6% of the sample.

Trimming accounts for 5 bases at V and 1 base at J, while the number of junction bases matched to no gene is 9. Spanning cysteine to phenylalanine, the CDR3 consists of 16 amino acids. The kept DNA is CDR3 alone, 48 bases in frame from the first base. Of note for this clonotype: It lacks a known antigen. No much larger clone is present one base from it, and per-base qualities are unavailable.

Paper-wide results and their limitations: Pairs of tumor regions showed greater repertoire overlap (mean about 36%) than tumor-adjacent pairs (roughly 17%) or tumor-blood pairs (approximately 15%), which is consistent with antigen-driven expansion. Bulk unsorted samples precluded comparing CD4+ and CD8+ T cell repertoires. A significantly larger repertoire fraction was made up by the top 250 clones in tumors than in blood (p = 0.039). Only the TCR beta chain was sequenced, which likely underestimates true repertoire diversity because unpaired alpha chains were not captured. The study included only four to six patients, and the authors note findings should be validated in a larger study.

Sequenced input: peripheral blood. Recombination linked TRBV12-3 or TRBV12-4 to TRBJ2-7, with 9 bases matching TRBD2. The clonotype originates from a man aged 35 to 55 with primary liver carcinoma and hepatitis B virus infection. The sequenced DNA is TGTGCCAGCAGTGGGGCTAGCGGGGATAATTCCTACGAGCAGTACTTC. Its protein reads: CASSGASGDNSYEQYF.